A selection of T cell receptor beta chains follows, all from one sample in a study of blood T cells in healthy people across ages. MiXCR, run by TCRdb on the 5' RACE reads, gives a single entry per CDR3 protein. The data hold about 510,000 distinct CDR3 sequences, with about a quarter observed a single time. These same data were also listed under a study on T cells of mothers and their children.

The sample was blood. These receptors all stem from a boy younger than 10 in good health. Each CDR3 is given with its conserved first and last residue. A D gene is named only where the DNA matches it firmly. A row's size may be missing; if present it is once, few, many or a size class.

j_call | v_call | clone_size | d_call | cdr3_nt | cdr3_aa
TRBJ2-3 | TRBV12-3/TRBV12-4 | NA | TRBD2 | TGTGCCAGCAGTTATGGCGGGGGGGCCGGTAGCACAGATACGCAGTATTTT | CASSYGGGAGSTDTQYF
TRBJ1-1 | TRBV7-2 | few | NA | TGTGCCAGCAGCCGGCGTTTGGGCTGGACTGAAGCTTTCTTT | CASSRRLGWTEAFF
TRBJ2-7 | TRBV6-5 | NA | TRBD2 | TGTGCCAGCGGGCCGGGACTAGTTTACGAGCAGTACTTC | CASGPGLVYEQYF
TRBJ1-4 | TRBV14 | few | TRBD1 | TGTGCCAGCAGCCAATCGACAGGGTTGATCGAAAAACTGTTTTTT | CASSQSTGLIEKLFF
TRBJ2-4 | TRBV20-1 | NA | NA | TGCAGTGCCCAGGGGGGAACGGTTCAGTACTTC | CSAQGGTVQYF
TRBJ2-7 | TRBV29-1 | few | TRBD1 | TGCAGCGTTGATAGATCGACAGGGGGCTCCGAGCAGTACTTC | CSVDRSTGGSEQYF
TRBJ1-2 | TRBV5-1 | NA | NA | TGCGCCAGCAGCTGGGAACAGGGTAACTATGGCTACACCTTC | CASSWEQGNYGYTF
TRBJ2-7 | TRBV29-1 | NA | NA | TGCAGCGTTGAGGCGGGTCGCTCCTACGAGCAGTACTTC | CSVEAGRSYEQYF
TRBJ2-1 | TRBV3-1 | few | NA | TGTGCCAGCAGCCAAGATTTCAATGAGCAGTTCTTC | CASSQDFNEQFF
TRBJ2-6 | TRBV5-5 | few | NA | TGTGCCAGCAGCTTGGCACAGGGTCCTGGGGCCAACGTCCTGACTTTC | CASSLAQGPGANVLTF
TRBJ1-3 | TRBV5-1 | few | NA | TGCGCCAGCAGCTTGTACCTCTCTGGAAACACCATATATTTT | CASSLYLSGNTIYF
TRBJ2-5 | TRBV7-2 | NA | NA | TGTGCCAGCAGAGTGGCAGCCCAAGAGACCCAGTACTTC | CASRVAAQETQYF
TRBJ2-7 | TRBV6-5 | once | NA | TGTGCCAGCGCGTCGGGACTCGACTACGAGCAGTACTTC | CASASGLDYEQYF
TRBJ2-5 | TRBV19 | few | NA | TGTGCCAGTAGTATAGCGGGAGAAGAGACCCAGTACTTC | CASSIAGEETQYF
TRBJ2-2 | TRBV6-5 | few | NA | TGTGCCAGCAACCGGGGAGCGAACACCGGGGAGCTGTTTTTT | CASNRGANTGELFF
TRBJ2-5 | TRBV7-2 | NA | TRBD2 | TGTGCCAGCAGCTTAGTCCCTAGCGGAACGATGATGTCCCAGTACTTC | CASSLVPSGTMMSQYF
TRBJ2-7 | TRBV20-1 | NA | NA | TGCAGTGCTAGATCTACTCTGGGTTCCTACGAGCAGTACTTC | CSARSTLGSYEQYF
TRBJ2-7 | TRBV3-1 | few | NA | TGTGCCAGCAGCGCCCGGGACACAATCTCCTACGAGCAGTACTTC | CASSARDTISYEQYF
TRBJ2-2 | TRBV7-2 | NA | NA | TGTGCCAGCACCCAGGGGGGGTACGGGGAGCTGTTTTTT | CASTQGGYGELFF
TRBJ2-1 | TRBV27 | NA | TRBD1 | TGTGCCAGCACCCGGACGGCAGGGGGCTACAATGAGCAGTTCTTC | CASTRTAGGYNEQFF
TRBJ1-5 | TRBV12-3/TRBV12-4 | NA | NA | TGTGCCAGCACACAGGGTAAAGGCAATCAGCCCCAGCATTTT | CASTQGKGNQPQHF
TRBJ2-1 | TRBV11-2 | NA | TRBD2 | TGTGCCAGCAGCTTAGCAGCGGGACGCTCCTACAATGAGCAGTTCTTC | CASSLAAGRSYNEQFF
TRBJ2-5 | TRBV4-3 | NA | NA | TGCGCCAGCAGTCCCGGCTTATCCAGAACCTCAGAGACCCAGTACTTC | CASSPGLSRTSETQYF
TRBJ1-6 | TRBV9 | few | NA | TGTGCCAGCAGCGGAGATTATAATTCACCCCTCCACTTT | CASSGDYNSPLHF
TRBJ2-5 | TRBV5-1 | NA | NA | TGCGCCAGCAGCTTGTTCGGGGGGCGAGAGACCCAGTACTTC | CASSLFGGRETQYF
TRBJ2-1 | TRBV5-4 | NA | TRBD1 | TGTGCCAGCAGCCTGGACAGGTCCGTCTACAATGAGCAGTTCTTC | CASSLDRSVYNEQFF
TRBJ2-7 | TRBV12-3/TRBV12-4 | NA | TRBD1 | TGTGCCAGCACCCTGTCCGGGACAGCTCTCTACGAGCAGTACTTC | CASTLSGTALYEQYF
TRBJ1-2 | TRBV20-1 | many | NA | TGCAGTGCTAGAGAACAGGGAGCATATGGCTACACCTTC | CSAREQGAYGYTF
TRBJ2-2 | TRBV19 | NA | NA | TGTGCCAGTAGGGCTGGTGCTGGGGAGCTGTTTTTT | CASRAGAGELFF
TRBJ2-5 | TRBV9 | NA | TRBD2 | TGTGCCAGCAGCGTAGATGGTAGCGGGGCGCAAGAGACCCAGTACTTC | CASSVDGSGAQETQYF
TRBJ2-1 | TRBV20-1 | NA | NA | TGCAGTGCTAGAGTTGGGACTGTGGCCTACAATGAGCAGTTCTTC | CSARVGTVAYNEQFF
TRBJ2-7 | TRBV11-2 | few | NA | TGTGCCAGCAGCTTAGATCGGACTGAAGCCTACGAGCAGTACTTC | CASSLDRTEAYEQYF
TRBJ2-6 | TRBV12-3/TRBV12-4 | NA | NA | TGTGCCAGCAGTTCTTTCGGGTCTGGGGCCAACGTCCTGACTTTC | CASSSFGSGANVLTF
TRBJ2-3 | TRBV4-3 | many | TRBD2 | TGTGCCAGCAGTTTGGGACTATTCACAGATACGCAGTATTTT | CASSLGLFTDTQYF
TRBJ1-1 | TRBV19 | once | NA | TGTGCCAGTAGTTCTCGTCGTCGGGGCCTGGGGACTGAAGCTTTCTTT | CASSSRRRGLGTEAFF
TRBJ2-5 | TRBV27 | NA | TRBD2 | TGTGCCAGCAGCCATAGGACTAGCGGGTGGGAGACCCAGTACTTC | CASSHRTSGWETQYF
TRBJ1-5 | TRBV21-1 | NA | NA | TGTGCCAGCAGCCCCCCCAGTCAGCCCCAGCATTTT | CASSPPSQPQHF
TRBJ1-2 | TRBV12-3/TRBV12-4 | few | NA | TGTGCCAGCAGCCAAGGTCCTGGCTACACCTTC | CASSQGPGYTF
TRBJ1-1 | TRBV12-3/TRBV12-4 | NA | NA | TGTGCCAGCAGTCTTACAGGTATGGGGGGCACTGAAGCTTTCTTT | CASSLTGMGGTEAFF
TRBJ1-2 | TRBV21-1 | NA | NA | TGTGCCAGCAGCAAAGGACCCTCGCCCCTCTATGGCTACACCTTC | CASSKGPSPLYGYTF
TRBJ2-3 | TRBV9 | few | NA | TGTGCCAGCAGCGTAGATGCCACCACAGATACGCAGTATTTT | CASSVDATTDTQYF
TRBJ2-7 | TRBV29-1 | NA | NA | TGCAGCGCCGCGGAGGGCGGGTACGAGCAGTACTTC | CSAAEGGYEQYF
TRBJ1-2 | TRBV12-3/TRBV12-4 | few | NA | TGTGCCAGCAGTTTACACTTAGGTGGCTACACCTTC | CASSLHLGGYTF
TRBJ1-2 | TRBV6-5 | few | TRBD1 | TGTGCCAGCAGTGTTACAGGGGGATTCGATGGCTACACCTTC | CASSVTGGFDGYTF
TRBJ1-1 | TRBV3-1 | few | NA | TGTGCCAGCAGCCAAGGGGCCAGGGAAGCTTTCTTT | CASSQGAREAFF
TRBJ2-7 | TRBV20-1 | NA | TRBD2 | TGCAGTGCGGGATGGCGGACTAGCTTCTCCTACGGGCAGTACTTC | CSAGWRTSFSYGQYF
TRBJ1-3 | TRBV6-5 | NA | TRBD1 | TGTGCCAGCAGTTACGTTTCAGGGGGAACTGGAAACACCATATATTTT | CASSYVSGGTGNTIYF
TRBJ2-6 | TRBV19 | once | NA | TGTGCCAGTAGTAGGGGTTTGACTGGGGCCAACGTCCTGACTTTC | CASSRGLTGANVLTF
TRBJ2-4 | TRBV10-3 | few | TRBD2 | TGTGCCATCAGTGACGGGCAAGCGGGGGACTCCAAAAACATTCAGTACTTC | CAISDGQAGDSKNIQYF
TRBJ1-6 | TRBV1 | many | NA | TGCACCAGCAGCCTCATAATAAACAGGGGCCGGACACCCCTCCACTTT | CTSSLIINRGRTPLHF
TRBJ1-4 | TRBV7-9 | NA | NA | TGTGCCAGCAGCTTAGAGGGTGCTAATGAAAAACTGTTTTTT | CASSLEGANEKLFF
TRBJ1-5 | TRBV7-9 | NA | TRBD1 | TGTGCCAGCAGCCGGACAGGGGCGGGTCAGCCCCAGCATTTT | CASSRTGAGQPQHF
TRBJ1-4 | TRBV10-3 | NA | TRBD1 | TGTGCCATCCGAAAGGACAGGACGGCGGAAAAACTGTTTTTT | CAIRKDRTAEKLFF
TRBJ2-2 | TRBV28 | NA | NA | TGTGCCAGCATGGACACCGGGGAGCTGTTTTTT | CASMDTGELFF
TRBJ1-1 | TRBV6-6 | NA | TRBD1 | TGTGCCGGCAGTTACTGGACAGGGGGCATGAACACTGAAGCTTTCTTT | CAGSYWTGGMNTEAFF
TRBJ2-2 | TRBV29-1 | few | NA | TGCAGCGTGAAACCGATGAACACCGGGGAGCTGTTTTTT | CSVKPMNTGELFF
TRBJ1-2 | TRBV28 | many | NA | TGTGCCAGCAGCCAGACCCCCCAAAACTATGGCTACACCTTC | CASSQTPQNYGYTF
TRBJ2-7 | TRBV6-6 | NA | TRBD2 | TGTGCCAGCAGTTACGCAGCGGGAGGAAACTACGAGCAGTACTTC | CASSYAAGGNYEQYF
TRBJ2-6 | TRBV5-1 | few | NA | TGCGCCAGCAGCTTCGCCCCCTCCTCTGGGGCCAACGTCCTGACTTTC | CASSFAPSSGANVLTF